This TCR beta chain was sequenced during a study of blood T cell repertoires in COVID-19. Looking at the study overall: The samples span acute and convalescent COVID-19 from the United States, Italy and Spain. Sample material is recorded as cDNA or gDNA derived from T cells, B-cell-depleted T cells, or PBMCs.

The CDR3 consists of 16 residues. Germline CDR1 and CDR2: LGHNA and YNFKEQ. The V and J ends lost 1 base and 4 bases respectively, with 14 bases between them. This clone appeared a few times. Those enrolled in Seattle joined during active infection and were followed longitudinally afterward. Clones were read by immunoSEQ multiplex PCR, and TCRdb kept only the in-frame ones, dropping some. This table holds about 150,000 clones, 85% found once. The rearrangement joins TRBV4-2 to TRBJ2-1; no firm D call. This receptor was identified in a woman aged 60-75 years with COVID-19, enrolled during active disease. Sequencing was performed on peripheral blood. CDR3 amino acids: CASSQAGSGRYNEQFF. The CDR3 nucleotides are TGTGCCAGCAGCCAAGCAGGATCAGGCCGTTACAATGAGCAGTTCTTC.